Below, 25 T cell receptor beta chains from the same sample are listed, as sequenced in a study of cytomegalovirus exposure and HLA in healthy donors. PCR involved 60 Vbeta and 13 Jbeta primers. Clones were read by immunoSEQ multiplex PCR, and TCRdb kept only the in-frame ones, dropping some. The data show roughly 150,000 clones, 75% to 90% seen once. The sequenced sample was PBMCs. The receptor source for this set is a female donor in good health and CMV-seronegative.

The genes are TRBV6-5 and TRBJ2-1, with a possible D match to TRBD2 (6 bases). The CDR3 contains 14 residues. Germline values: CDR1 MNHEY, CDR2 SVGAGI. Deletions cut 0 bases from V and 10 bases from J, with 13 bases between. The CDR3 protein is CASSYSTGEGEQFF. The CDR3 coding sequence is TGTGCCAGCAGTTACTCGACGGGGGAAGGAGAGCAGTTCTTC.

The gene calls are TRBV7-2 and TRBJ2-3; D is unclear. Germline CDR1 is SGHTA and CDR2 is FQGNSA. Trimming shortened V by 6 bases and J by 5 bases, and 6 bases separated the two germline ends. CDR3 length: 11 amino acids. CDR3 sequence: CASSVRDTQYF. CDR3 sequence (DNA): TGTGCCAGCAGTGTGAGAGATACGCAGTATTTT.

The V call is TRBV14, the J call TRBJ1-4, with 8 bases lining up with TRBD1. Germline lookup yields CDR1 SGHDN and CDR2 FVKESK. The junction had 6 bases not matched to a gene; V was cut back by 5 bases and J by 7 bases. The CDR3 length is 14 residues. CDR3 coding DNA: TGTGCCAGCAGCGGACAGGGAACTTCTGAAAAACTGTTTTTT. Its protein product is CASSGQGTSEKLFF.

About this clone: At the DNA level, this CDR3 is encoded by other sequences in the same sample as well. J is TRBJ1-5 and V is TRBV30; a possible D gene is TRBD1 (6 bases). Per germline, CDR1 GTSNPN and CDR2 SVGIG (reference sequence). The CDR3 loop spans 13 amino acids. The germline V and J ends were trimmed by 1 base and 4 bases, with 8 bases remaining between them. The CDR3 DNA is TGTGCCTGGAGTGCCCAGGGGAATCAGCCCCAGCATTTT. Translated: CAWSAQGNQPQHF.

For the CDR3, the DNA is TGCAGCGTGTTAGCGGGAGGTTATAGCACAGATACGCAGTATTTT. Protein sequence: CSVLAGGYSTDTQYF. This chain uses TRBV29-1 with TRBJ2-3; 10 nucleotides align to TRBD2. V dropped 6 bases and J dropped 0; count of bases not matched to a gene: 6. Looked up from germline, CDR1 is SQVTM and CDR2 is ANQGSEA. The CDR3 consists of 15 residues.

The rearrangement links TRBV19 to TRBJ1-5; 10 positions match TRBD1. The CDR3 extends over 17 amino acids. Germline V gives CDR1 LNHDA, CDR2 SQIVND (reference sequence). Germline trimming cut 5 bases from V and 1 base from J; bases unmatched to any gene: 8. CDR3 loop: CASSPNPTGGSNQPQHF. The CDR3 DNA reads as TGTGCCAGTAGTCCAAACCCGACAGGGGGCAGCAATCAGCCCCAGCATTTT.

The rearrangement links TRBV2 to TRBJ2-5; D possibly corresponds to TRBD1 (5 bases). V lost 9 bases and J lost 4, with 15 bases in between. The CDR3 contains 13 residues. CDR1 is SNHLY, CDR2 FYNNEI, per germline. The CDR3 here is CAREGQGRETQYF. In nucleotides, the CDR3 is TGTGCCAGGGAAGGCCAGGGTAGAGAGACCCAGTACTTC.

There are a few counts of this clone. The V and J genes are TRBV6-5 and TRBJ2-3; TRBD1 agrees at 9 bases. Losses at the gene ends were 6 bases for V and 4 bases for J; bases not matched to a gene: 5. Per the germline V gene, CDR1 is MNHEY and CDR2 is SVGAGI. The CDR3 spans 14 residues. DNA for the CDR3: TGTGCCAGCAGCCGGGACAGGGTTCCAGATACGCAGTATTTT. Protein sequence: CASSRDRVPDTQYF.

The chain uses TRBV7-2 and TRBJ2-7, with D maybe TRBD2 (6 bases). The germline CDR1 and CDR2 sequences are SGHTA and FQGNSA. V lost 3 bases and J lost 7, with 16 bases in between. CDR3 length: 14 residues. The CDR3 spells CASSFDNGRGEQYF. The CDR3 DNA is TGTGCCAGCAGCTTCGACAACGGTCGGGGGGAGCAGTACTTC.

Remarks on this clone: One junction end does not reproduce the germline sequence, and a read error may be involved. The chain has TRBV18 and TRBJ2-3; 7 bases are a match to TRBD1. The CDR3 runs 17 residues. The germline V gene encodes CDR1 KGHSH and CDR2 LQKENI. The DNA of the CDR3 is TGTGCCAGCTCAGGAATGGGACAGTCCTCTGGCACAGATATGCAGTATTTT. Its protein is CASSGMGQSSGTDMQYF.

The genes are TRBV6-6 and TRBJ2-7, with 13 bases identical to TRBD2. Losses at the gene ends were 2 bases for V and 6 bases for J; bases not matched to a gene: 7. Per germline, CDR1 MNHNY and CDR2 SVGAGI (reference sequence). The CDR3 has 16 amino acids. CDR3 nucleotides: TGTGCCAGCAGTTACCCCACTAGCGGGAGGGCCGGCGAGCAGTACTTC. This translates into CASSYPTSGRAGEQYF.

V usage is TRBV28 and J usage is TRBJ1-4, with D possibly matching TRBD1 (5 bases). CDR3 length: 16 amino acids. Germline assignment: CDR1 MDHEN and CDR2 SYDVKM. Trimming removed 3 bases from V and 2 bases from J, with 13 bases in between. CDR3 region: CASSFQGAVTNEKLFF. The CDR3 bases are TGTGCCAGCAGTTTTCAGGGCGCAGTGACTAATGAAAAACTGTTTTTT.

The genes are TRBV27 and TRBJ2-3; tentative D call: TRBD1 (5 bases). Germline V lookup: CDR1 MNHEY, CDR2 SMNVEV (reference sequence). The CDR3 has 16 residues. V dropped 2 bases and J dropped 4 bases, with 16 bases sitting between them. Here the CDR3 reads CASSLISRVGADTQYF. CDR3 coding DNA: TGTGCCAGCAGTTTAATCTCCAGGGTGGGCGCAGATACGCAGTATTTT.

The CDR3 DNA follows: TGTGCCTGGGTCCCGGGACTAGCGGAACAAGAGACCCAGTACTTC. It encodes CAWVPGLAEQETQYF. V gene TRBV30 combines with J gene TRBJ2-5; 11 bases line up with TRBD2. Germline CDR1 is GTSNPN and CDR2 is SVGIG (reference sequence). The CDR3 runs to 15 residues. Trimming took 5 bases from V and 2 from J; bases not matched to a gene: 7.

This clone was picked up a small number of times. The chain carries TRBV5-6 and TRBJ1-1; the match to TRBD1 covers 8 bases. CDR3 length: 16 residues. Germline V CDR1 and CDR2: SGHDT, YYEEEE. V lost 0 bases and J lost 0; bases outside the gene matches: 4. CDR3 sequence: CASSLGGQGLNTEAFF. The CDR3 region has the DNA TGTGCCAGCAGCTTGGGTGGACAGGGCTTGAACACTGAAGCTTTCTTT.

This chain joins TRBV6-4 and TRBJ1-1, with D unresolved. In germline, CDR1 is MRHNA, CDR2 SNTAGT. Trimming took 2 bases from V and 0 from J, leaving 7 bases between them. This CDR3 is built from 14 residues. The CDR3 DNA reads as TGTGCCAGCAGTGACAGCGACCTGAACACTGAAGCTTTCTTT. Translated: CASSDSDLNTEAFF.

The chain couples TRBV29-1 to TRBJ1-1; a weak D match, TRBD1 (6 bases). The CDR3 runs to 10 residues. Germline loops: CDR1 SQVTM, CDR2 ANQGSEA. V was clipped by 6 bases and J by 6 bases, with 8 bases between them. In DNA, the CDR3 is TGCAGCGTACAGGGCTCTGAAGCTTTCTTT. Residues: CSVQGSEAFF.

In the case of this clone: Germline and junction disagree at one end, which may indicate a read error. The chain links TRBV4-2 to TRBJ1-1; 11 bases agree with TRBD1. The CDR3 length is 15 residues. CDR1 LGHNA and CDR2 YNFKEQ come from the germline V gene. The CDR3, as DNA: TGTGCCAGCAGTCAAGGGGGGACAGGGGGTAATGAAGCTTTCTTT. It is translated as CASSQGGTGGNEAFF.

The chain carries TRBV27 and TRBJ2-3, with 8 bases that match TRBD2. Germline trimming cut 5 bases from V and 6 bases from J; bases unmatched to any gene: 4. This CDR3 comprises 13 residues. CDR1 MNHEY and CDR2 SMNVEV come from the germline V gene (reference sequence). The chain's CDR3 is CASSKPSGDTQYF. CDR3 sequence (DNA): TGTGCCAGCAGTAAGCCTAGCGGGGATACGCAGTATTTT.

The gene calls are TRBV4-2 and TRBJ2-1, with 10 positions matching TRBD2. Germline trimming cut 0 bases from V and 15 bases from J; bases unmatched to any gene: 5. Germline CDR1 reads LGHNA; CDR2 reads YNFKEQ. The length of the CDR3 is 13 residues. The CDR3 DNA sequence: TGTGCCAGCAGCCAAGATAAGGGACTAGCGCTGTTCTTC. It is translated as CASSQDKGLALFF.

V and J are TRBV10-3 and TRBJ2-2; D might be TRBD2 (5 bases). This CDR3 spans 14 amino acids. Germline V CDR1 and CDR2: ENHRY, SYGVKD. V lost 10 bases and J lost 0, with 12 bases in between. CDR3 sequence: CATLGGPNTGELFF. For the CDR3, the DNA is TGTGCCACCTTGGGCGGGCCGAACACCGGGGAGCTGTTTTTT.

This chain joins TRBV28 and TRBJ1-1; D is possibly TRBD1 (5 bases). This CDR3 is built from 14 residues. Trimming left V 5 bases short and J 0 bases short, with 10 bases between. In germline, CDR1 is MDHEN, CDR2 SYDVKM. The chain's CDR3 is CASSLRALNTEAFF. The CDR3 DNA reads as TGTGCCAGCAGTCTCAGGGCTCTGAACACTGAAGCTTTCTTT.

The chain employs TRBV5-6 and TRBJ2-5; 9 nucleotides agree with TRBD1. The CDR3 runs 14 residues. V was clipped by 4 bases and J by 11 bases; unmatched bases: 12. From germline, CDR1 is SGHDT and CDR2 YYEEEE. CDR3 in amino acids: CASSKDRGLGEQYF. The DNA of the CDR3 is TGTGCCAGCAGCAAGGACAGGGGCCTAGGGGAGCAGTACTTC.

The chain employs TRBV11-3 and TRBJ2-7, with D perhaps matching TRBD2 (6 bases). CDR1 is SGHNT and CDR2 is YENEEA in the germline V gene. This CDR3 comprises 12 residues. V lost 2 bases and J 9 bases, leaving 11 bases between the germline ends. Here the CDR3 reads CASSLTEGPQYF. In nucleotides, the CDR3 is TGTGCCAGCAGCTTAACGGAGGGGCCGCAGTACTTC. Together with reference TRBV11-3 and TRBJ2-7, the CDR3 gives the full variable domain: EAGVVQSPRYKIIEKKQPVAFWCNPISGHNTLYWYLQNLGQGPELLIRYENEEAVDDSQLPKDRFSAERLKGVDSTLKIQPAELGDSAVYLCASSLTEGPQYFGPGTRLTVT.

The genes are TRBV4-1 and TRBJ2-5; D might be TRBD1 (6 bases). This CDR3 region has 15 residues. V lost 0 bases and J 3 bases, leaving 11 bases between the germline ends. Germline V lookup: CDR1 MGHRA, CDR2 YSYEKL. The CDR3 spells CASSQDQRTEETQYF. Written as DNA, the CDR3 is TGCGCCAGCAGCCAAGATCAAAGGACAGAAGAGACCCAGTACTTC.